Below are 21 T cell receptor beta chains sequenced from a single sample in a study of Ad26.COV2.S vaccination and SARS-CoV-2 variants. Here immunoSEQ multiplex PCR was the method, and the copy in TCRdb shows in-frame clones only, minus some. The data hold some 640,000 clones, with more than 70% observed a single time. Sample treatment: about 20 received Ad26.COV2.S at low or high dose, single or two shots; about 5 received placebo; per-sample allocation not given. Specimen acquisition occurred on day 63 following the initial vaccine or placebo injection. The source was peripheral blood, collected in a trial of Ad26.COV2.S vaccine versus placebo. These receptors were taken from a person between 18 and 60 years old who received the Ad26.COV2.S COVID-19 vaccine or a placebo.

J is TRBJ1-1 and V is TRBV19; D may be TRBD1 (6 bases). Germline loops: CDR1 LNHDA, CDR2 SQIVND (reference sequence). The CDR3 has 13 residues. V gave up 6 bases and J gave up 0 bases, with 8 bases separating them. CDR3 sequence reads: CASRDRLNTEAFF. As DNA, the CDR3 is TGTGCCAGTAGGGACAGATTGAACACTGAAGCTTTCTTT.

The rearrangement uses TRBV10-3 and TRBJ2-7, with D unresolved. Germline values: CDR1 ENHRY, CDR2 SYGVKD. The CDR3 runs to 12 residues. Trimming took 2 bases from V and 4 from J, leaving 6 bases between them. The chain's CDR3 is CAISETGYEQYF. CDR3 DNA: TGTGCCATCAGTGAGACCGGGTACGAGCAGTACTTC.

This clone was recorded a few times. V gene TRBV11-2 combines with J gene TRBJ1-3; D is unresolved. The germline V gene has CDR1 SGHAT and CDR2 FQNNGV. V lost 5 bases to trimming and J lost 0 bases, with 8 bases between them. The CDR3 runs 14 residues. CDR3 bases: TGTGCCAGCAGCCCCCAGTACTCTGGAAACACCATATATTTT. Translation: CASSPQYSGNTIYF.

The V call is TRBV5-1, the J call TRBJ1-2; 7 bases line up with TRBD1. Germline CDR1 SGHRS, CDR2 YFSETQ. V was pared by 1 base and J by 0 bases, with 6 bases of the junction left unmatched. The CDR3 is 16 amino acids. The CDR3 coding sequence is TGCGCCAGCAGCTTGCCGCAGGGGGGCTCTAACTATGGCTACACCTTC. It translates to CASSLPQGGSNYGYTF.

Remarks on this clone: Other DNA sequences in this sample translate to the same CDR3. The gene calls are TRBV6-5 and TRBJ2-7, with 9 bases matching TRBD1. The CDR3 runs 13 residues. V lost 6 bases and J lost 4; bases outside the gene matches: 4. The germline CDR1 and CDR2 sequences are MNHEY and SVGAGI. The CDR3 region is CASRRGQGYEQYF. CDR3 in DNA: TGTGCCAGCAGACGAGGACAGGGGTACGAGCAGTACTTC.

The V gene is TRBV10-3, the J gene TRBJ1-4; D is unresolved. Germline loops: CDR1 ENHRY, CDR2 SYGVKD. The CDR3 length is 14 residues. The V end lost 4 bases, the J end lost 2 bases, and 8 bases lay between the germline ends. The CDR3 nucleotides are TGTGCCATCAGTGTCGGGGATACTAATGAAAAACTGTTTTTT. This sequence encodes CAISVGDTNEKLFF.

CDR3 DNA: TGTGCCAGCAGTCCATCATACAGCTTCGACTACGAGCAGTACTTC. This translates into CASSPSYSFDYEQYF. This chain connects TRBV6-5 to TRBJ2-7; D not resolved. Germline assignment: CDR1 MNHEY and CDR2 SVGAGI. The CDR3 is 15 amino acids. Trimming stripped 5 bases from V and 3 bases from J, with 17 bases between.

The genes are TRBV29-1 and TRBJ2-7; D tentatively fits TRBD1 or TRBD2 (6 bases each). CDR1 is SQVTM, CDR2 ANQGSEA, per germline. This CDR3 comprises 13 residues. CDR3 in amino acids: CSAVGGSSYEQYF. CDR3 coding DNA: TGCAGTGCGGTGGGGGGCAGCTCCTACGAGCAGTACTTC.

The genes are TRBV24-1 and TRBJ2-3, with D possibly TRBD2 on 5 matching bases. Germline CDR1 is KGHDR and CDR2 is SFDVKD. The CDR3 consists of 14 residues. V dropped 4 bases and J dropped 0 bases, with 7 bases sitting between them. Here the CDR3 DNA reads TGTGCCACCAGTGAAGGACTTAGCACAGATACGCAGTATTTT. Protein: CATSEGLSTDTQYF.

V is TRBV11-2 and J is TRBJ1-5; D is uncertain. Trimming removed 1 base at V and 5 bases at J, with 6 bases between. From germline, CDR1 is SGHAT and CDR2 FQNNGV. CDR3 length: 13 amino acids. CDR3 nucleotide sequence: TGTGCCAGCAGCTTAGGAGATCATCAGCCCCAGCATTTT. Amino acid sequence: CASSLGDHQPQHF.

The chain links TRBV11-2 to TRBJ2-7; D call uncertain. Trimming cost V 5 bases and J 2 bases, with 7 bases left between them. The germline CDR1 and CDR2 sequences are SGHAT and FQNNGV. The length of the CDR3 is 12 residues. The CDR3 region has the DNA TGTGCCAGCAGCGGGCCGGCCTACGAGCAGTACTTC. It specifies CASSGPAYEQYF.

The J gene is TRBJ1-5, the V gene TRBV30; no clear D gene. V gave up 2 bases and J gave up 3 bases, with 11 bases separating them. The CDR3 length is 14 residues. Germline V gene sequence: CDR1 GTSNPN, CDR2 SVGIG (reference sequence). The CDR3 is CAWSPSLSNQPQHF. Here the CDR3 DNA reads TGTGCCTGGAGTCCCTCCCTGTCCAATCAGCCCCAGCATTTT. The whole variable domain, filled in from reference TRBV30 and TRBJ1-5, reads SQTIHQWPATLVQPVGSPLSLECTVEGTSNPNLYWYRQAAGRGLQLLFYSVGIGQISSEVPQNLSASRPQDRQFILSSKKLLLSDSGFYLCAWSPSLSNQPQHFGDGTRLSIL.

The J gene is TRBJ1-1, the V gene TRBV27; D unclear. The CDR3 is 15 amino acids. Trimming stripped 0 bases from V and 2 bases from J, with 10 bases between. Per the germline V gene, CDR1 is MNHEY and CDR2 is SMNVEV (reference sequence). The CDR3 reads CASSLSASGNTEAFF. The CDR3, as DNA: TGTGCCAGCAGTTTATCAGCTTCAGGCAACACTGAAGCTTTCTTT.

V gene TRBV3-1 (or the pseudogene TRBV3-2) combines with J gene TRBJ2-3, with D possibly being TRBD2 (6 bases). Trimming pared 4 bases from V and 0 bases from J, leaving 8 bases between. Germline assignment: CDR1 LGHDT and CDR2 YNNKEL (reference sequence). This CDR3 comprises 14 residues. CDR3 nucleotide sequence: TGTGCCAGCAGCCTGGGAGGCAGCACAGATACGCAGTATTTT. Amino acids: CASSLGGSTDTQYF.

This chain joins TRBV7-8 and TRBJ1-4; 7 nucleotides line up with TRBD1. This CDR3 has 14 amino acids. The V gene end was trimmed by 5 bases and the J gene end by 7 bases; junction bases not matched to a gene: 7. Germline V gene sequence: CDR1 SGHVS, CDR2 FQNEAQ. Here the CDR3 DNA reads TGTGCCAGCAGCCTGACAGGGTATGGTGAAAAACTGTTTTTT. This sequence encodes CASSLTGYGEKLFF. Variable domain in full (rest from reference TRBV7-8 and TRBJ1-4): GAGVSQSPRYKVAKRGQDVALRCDPISGHVSLFWYQQALGQGPEFLTYFQNEAQLDKSGLPSDRFFAERPEGSVSTLKIQRTQQEDSAVYLCASSLTGYGEKLFFGSGTQLSVL.

Details on this clone: Additional DNA sequences in this sample encode the identical CDR3. The chain links TRBV30 to TRBJ1-2; D uncertain. The ends were cut back, 4 bases at V and 2 bases at J, with 5 bases in the middle. Germline values: CDR1 GTSNPN, CDR2 SVGIG (reference sequence). CDR3 length: 11 residues. DNA for the CDR3: TGTGCCTGGACTGAAAACTATGGCTACACCTTC. Amino acid sequence: CAWTENYGYTF.

This chain uses TRBV30 with TRBJ1-5, with TRBD1 matching 9 bases. The V and J ends lost 4 bases and 4 bases, in that order; junction bases with no gene match: 2. CDR1 and CDR2 (germline): GTSNPN, SVGIG (reference sequence). This CDR3 region has 13 residues. The CDR3 DNA follows: TGTGCCTGGACGGACAGGGGTAATCAGCCCCAGCATTTT. Translating gives CAWTDRGNQPQHF.

The CDR3 region has the DNA TGTGCCAGCAGCTTCCGGGACACCATATATTTT. This encodes CASSFRDTIYF. The chain uses TRBV7-9 and TRBJ1-3; D is undetermined. The CDR3 is 11 amino acids. Germline assignment: CDR1 SEHNR and CDR2 FQNEAQ (reference sequence). Trimming left V 3 bases short and J 8 bases short, with 5 bases between.

The chain has TRBV9 and TRBJ2-3, with a weak D call TRBD2 (6 bases). CDR3 length equals 12 residues. Trimming removed 1 base at V and 8 bases at J, with 8 bases between. CDR1 and CDR2 (germline): SGDLS, YYNGEE. The CDR3 protein is CASSVSEGTQYF. DNA of the CDR3: TGTGCCAGCAGCGTATCGGAGGGTACGCAGTATTTT.

The chain employs TRBV6-2 or TRBV6-3 and TRBJ2-1; D may be TRBD1 (6 bases). The germline V gene has CDR1 MNHEY and CDR2 SVGEGT. Trimming cost V 2 bases and J 14 bases, with 13 bases left between them. The CDR3 contains 12 residues. CDR3 protein: CASSYLGTRKFF. The CDR3, as DNA: TGTGCCAGCAGTTACCTGGGGACAAGGAAGTTCTTC.

The V call is TRBV19, the J call TRBJ1-1; unclear D gene. Germline-derived CDR1 and CDR2 are LNHDA and SQIVND (reference sequence). Trimming removed 5 bases at V and 4 bases at J, with 20 bases between. This CDR3 has 16 residues. CDR3 in DNA: TGTGCCAGTAGTCCCCAAGGGTTTTTTACGGGCACTGAAGCTTTCTTT. Its protein product is CASSPQGFFTGTEAFF.